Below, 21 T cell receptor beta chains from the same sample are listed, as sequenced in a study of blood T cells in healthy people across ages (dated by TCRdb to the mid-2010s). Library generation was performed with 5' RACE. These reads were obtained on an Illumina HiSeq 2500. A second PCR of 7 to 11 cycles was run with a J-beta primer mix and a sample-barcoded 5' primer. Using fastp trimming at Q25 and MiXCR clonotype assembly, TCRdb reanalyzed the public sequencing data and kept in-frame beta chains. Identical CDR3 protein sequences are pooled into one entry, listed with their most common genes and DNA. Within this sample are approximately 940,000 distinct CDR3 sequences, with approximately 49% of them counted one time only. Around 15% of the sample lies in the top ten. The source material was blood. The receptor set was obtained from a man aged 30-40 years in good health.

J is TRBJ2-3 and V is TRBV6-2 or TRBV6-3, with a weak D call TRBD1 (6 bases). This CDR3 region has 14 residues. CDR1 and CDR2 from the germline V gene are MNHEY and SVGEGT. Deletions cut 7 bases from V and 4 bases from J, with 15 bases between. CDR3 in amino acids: CASTPGTPPDTQYF. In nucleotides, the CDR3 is TGTGCCAGCACTCCCGGGACACCGCCAGATACGCAGTATTTT.

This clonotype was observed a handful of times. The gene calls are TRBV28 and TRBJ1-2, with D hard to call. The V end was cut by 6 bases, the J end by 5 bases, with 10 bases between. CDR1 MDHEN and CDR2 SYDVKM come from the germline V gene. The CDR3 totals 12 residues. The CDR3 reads CASSSRRYGYTF. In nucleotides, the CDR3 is TGTGCCAGCAGCAGCAGGAGATATGGCTACACCTTC.

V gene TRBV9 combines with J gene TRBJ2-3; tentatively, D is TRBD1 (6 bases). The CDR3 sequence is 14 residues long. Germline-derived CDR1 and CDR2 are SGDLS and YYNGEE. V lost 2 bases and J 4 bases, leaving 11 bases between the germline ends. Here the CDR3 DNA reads TGTGCCAGCAGCGTTCAACAGGGCCCAGATACGCAGTATTTT. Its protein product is CASSVQQGPDTQYF.

The CDR3 DNA reads TGCGCCAGCAGCTTGGATGGACTTTACTACGAGCAGTACTTC. Protein sequence: CASSLDGLYYEQYF. The V call is TRBV5-1, the J call TRBJ2-7, with D tentatively TRBD2 (5 bases). V was clipped by 0 bases and J by 3 bases, with 10 bases between them. This CDR3 is 14 amino acids long. The germline CDR1 and CDR2 sequences are SGHRS and YFSETQ.

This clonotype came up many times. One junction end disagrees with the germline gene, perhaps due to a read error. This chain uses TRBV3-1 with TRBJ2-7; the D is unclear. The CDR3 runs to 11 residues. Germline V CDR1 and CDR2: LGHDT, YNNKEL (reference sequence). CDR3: CASSQAREQYF. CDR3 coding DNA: TGTGCCAGCAGTCAAGCGAGAGAGCAGTACTTC.

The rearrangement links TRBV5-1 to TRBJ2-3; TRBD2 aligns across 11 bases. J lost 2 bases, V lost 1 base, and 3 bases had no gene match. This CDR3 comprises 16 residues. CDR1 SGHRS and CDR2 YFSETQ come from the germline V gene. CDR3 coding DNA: TGCGCCAGCAGCTTGTTACTAGCGGGGGACACAGATACGCAGTATTTT. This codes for CASSLLLAGDTDTQYF. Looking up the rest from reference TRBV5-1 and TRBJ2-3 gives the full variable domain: KAGVTQTPRYLIKTRGQQVTLSCSPISGHRSVSWYQQTPGQGLQFLFEYFSETQRNKGNFPGRFSGRQFSNSRSEMNVSTLELGDSALYLCASSLLLAGDTDTQYFGPGTRLTVL.

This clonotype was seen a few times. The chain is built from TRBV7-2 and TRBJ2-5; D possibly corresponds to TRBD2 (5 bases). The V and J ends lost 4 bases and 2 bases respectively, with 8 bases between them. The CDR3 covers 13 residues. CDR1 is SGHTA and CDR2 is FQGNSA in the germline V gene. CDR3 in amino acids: CASSWRTQETQYF. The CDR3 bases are TGTGCCAGCAGCTGGAGGACGCAAGAGACCCAGTACTTC.

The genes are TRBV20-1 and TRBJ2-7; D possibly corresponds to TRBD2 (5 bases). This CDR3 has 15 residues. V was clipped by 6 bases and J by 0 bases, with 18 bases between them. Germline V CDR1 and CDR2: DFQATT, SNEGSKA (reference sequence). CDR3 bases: TGCAGTGCGCGACCCCCGGGGTCAATCTCCTACGAGCAGTACTTC. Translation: CSARPPGSISYEQYF.

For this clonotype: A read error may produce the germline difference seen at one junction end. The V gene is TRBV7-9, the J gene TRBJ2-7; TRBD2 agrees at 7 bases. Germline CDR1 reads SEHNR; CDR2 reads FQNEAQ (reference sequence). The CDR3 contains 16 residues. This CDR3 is CASSSGVGTISYEKYF. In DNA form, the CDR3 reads TGTGCCAGCAGCTCGGGCGTCGGGACTATCTCCTACGAGAAGTACTTC.

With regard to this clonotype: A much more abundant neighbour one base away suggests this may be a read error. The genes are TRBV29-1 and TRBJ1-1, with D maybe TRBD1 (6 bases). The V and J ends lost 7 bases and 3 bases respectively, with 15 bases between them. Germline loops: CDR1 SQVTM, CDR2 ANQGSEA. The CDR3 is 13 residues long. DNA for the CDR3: TGCAGCGCCGAAGACAGGAGGGACACTGAAGCTTTCTTT. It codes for CSAEDRRDTEAFF.

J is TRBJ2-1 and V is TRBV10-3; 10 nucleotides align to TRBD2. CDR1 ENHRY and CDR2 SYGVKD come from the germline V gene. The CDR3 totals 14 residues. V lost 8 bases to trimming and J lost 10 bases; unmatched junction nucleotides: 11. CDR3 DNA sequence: TGTGCCATCGGCCCTAGCGGGGGCACGGGGGAGCAGTTCTTC. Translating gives CAIGPSGGTGEQFF.

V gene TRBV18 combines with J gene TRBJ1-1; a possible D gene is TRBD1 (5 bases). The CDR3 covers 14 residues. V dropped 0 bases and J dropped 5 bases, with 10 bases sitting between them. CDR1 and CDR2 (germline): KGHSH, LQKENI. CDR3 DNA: TGTGCCAGCTCACCACCGGAAGGGGTAACTGAAGCTTTCTTT. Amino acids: CASSPPEGVTEAFF.

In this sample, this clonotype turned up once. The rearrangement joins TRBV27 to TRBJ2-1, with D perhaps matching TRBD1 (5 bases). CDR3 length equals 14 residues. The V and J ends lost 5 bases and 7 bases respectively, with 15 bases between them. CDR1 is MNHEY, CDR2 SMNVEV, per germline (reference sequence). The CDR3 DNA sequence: TGTGCCAGCAGTCGGGCAGGGATCAAGAATGAGCAGTTCTTC. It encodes CASSRAGIKNEQFF.

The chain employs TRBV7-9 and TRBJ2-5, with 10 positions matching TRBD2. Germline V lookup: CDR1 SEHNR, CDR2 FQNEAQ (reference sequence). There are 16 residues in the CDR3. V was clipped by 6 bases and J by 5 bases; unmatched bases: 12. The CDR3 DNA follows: TGTGCCAGCAGTCCCAGCACGGGGACTAGCGACGAGACCCAGTACTTC. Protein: CASSPSTGTSDETQYF.

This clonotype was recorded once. CDR3 DNA: TGTGCCAGCAGCGAACCGGGACAGATCTACGAGCAGTACTTC. Translated, it gives CASSEPGQIYEQYF. The rearrangement uses TRBV6-1 and TRBJ2-7; TRBD1 agrees at 7 bases. Germline V lookup: CDR1 MNHNS, CDR2 SASEGT. The CDR3 is 14 amino acids. The ends lost 6 bases at V and 3 bases at J; junction bases unmatched: 8.

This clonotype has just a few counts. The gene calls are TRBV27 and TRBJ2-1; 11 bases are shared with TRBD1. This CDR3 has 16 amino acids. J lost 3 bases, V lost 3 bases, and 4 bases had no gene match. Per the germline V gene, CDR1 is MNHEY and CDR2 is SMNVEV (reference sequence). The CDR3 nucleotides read TGTGCCAGCAGTTTTCCCGGGACAGGGGGCTACAATGAGCAGTTCTTC. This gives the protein CASSFPGTGGYNEQFF.

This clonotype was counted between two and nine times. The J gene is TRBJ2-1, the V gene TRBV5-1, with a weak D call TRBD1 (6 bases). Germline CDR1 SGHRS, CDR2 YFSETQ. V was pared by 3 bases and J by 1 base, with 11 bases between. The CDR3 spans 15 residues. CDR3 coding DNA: TGCGCCAGCAGCTCAGGGGTCCGGTCCTACAATGAGCAGTTCTTC. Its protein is CASSSGVRSYNEQFF.

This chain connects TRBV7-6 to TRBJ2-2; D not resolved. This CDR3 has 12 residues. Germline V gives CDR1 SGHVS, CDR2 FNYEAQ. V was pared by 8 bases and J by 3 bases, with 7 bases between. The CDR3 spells CASGPHTGELFF. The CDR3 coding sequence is TGTGCCAGCGGGCCACACACCGGGGAGCTGTTTTTT.

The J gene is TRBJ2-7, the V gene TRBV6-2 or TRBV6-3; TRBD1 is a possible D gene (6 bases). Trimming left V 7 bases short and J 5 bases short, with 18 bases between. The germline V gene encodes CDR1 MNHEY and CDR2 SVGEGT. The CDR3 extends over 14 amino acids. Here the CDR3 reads CASKRDTAFHEQYF. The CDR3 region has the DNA TGTGCCAGCAAGAGGGACACTGCGTTCCACGAGCAGTACTTC.

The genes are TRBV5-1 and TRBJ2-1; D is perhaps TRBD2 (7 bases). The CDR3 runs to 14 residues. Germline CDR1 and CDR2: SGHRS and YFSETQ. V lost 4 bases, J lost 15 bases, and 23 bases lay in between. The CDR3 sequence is CASSPGGGGHGPFF. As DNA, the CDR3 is TGCGCCAGCAGCCCTGGGGGGGGCGGACACGGACCGTTCTTC. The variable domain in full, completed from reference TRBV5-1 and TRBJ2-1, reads KAGVTQTPRYLIKTRGQQVTLSCSPISGHRSVSWYQQTPGQGLQFLFEYFSETQRNKGNFPGRFSGRQFSNSRSEMNVSTLELGDSALYLCASSPGGGGHGPFFGPGTRLTVL.

CDR3 protein: CASSAHSGTGTEAFF. CDR3 DNA: TGTGCCAGCAGTGCCCACTCCGGGACAGGCACTGAAGCTTTCTTT. The V call is TRBV6-1, the J call TRBJ1-1; 8 bases map to TRBD1. CDR1 and CDR2 (germline): MNHNS, SASEGT. CDR3 length: 15 residues. V trimming: 4 bases; J trimming: 4 bases; junction bases outside the gene matches: 8.